The rows below give T cell receptor beta chains drawn from one sample of a study of T cells after yellow fever vaccination. A single record per CDR3 protein comes from TCRdb applying MiXCR to the 5' RACE reads. The data show around 320,000 distinct CDR3 sequences, approximately 10% seen once. Source: CD4+ T cells sorted from PBMCs, taken 5 days after the yellow fever booster vaccination. Receptors were obtained from a man between 18 and 29 years old who received the YFV17D yellow fever vaccine. The CDR3 runs from the conserved cysteine through the conserved F or W. A D gene is named only where the DNA matches it firmly. Size values are once, few and many counts, or a class for expanded clones, and some rows have none.

-	-	TRBV20-1	TRBJ2-5	TGCAGTGCCCTAAGGCCCGGGAGAGAGACCCAGTACTTC	CSALRPGRETQYF
-	-	TRBV20-1	TRBJ1-4	TGCAGTGCTAGAGATCAAGCTGCAACTAATGAAAAACTGTTTTTT	CSARDQAATNEKLFF
many	TRBD1	TRBV6-2/TRBV6-3	TRBJ1-2	TGTGCCAGCAACCCCACAGGGGGGTACTATGGCTACACCTTC	CASNPTGGYYGYTF
many	-	TRBV18	TRBJ2-1	TGTGCCAGCTCACCACCGGGGGTTCAAGGGAAGGGTGAGCAGTTCTTC	CASSPPGVQGKGEQFF
-	-	TRBV7-9	TRBJ2-3	TGTGCCAGCAACTTAGCTGCTACGCAGTATTTT	CASNLAATQYF
-	TRBD1	TRBV7-3	TRBJ1-6	TGTGCCAGCAGCTTAGGACAGGATTCACCCCTCCACTTT	CASSLGQDSPLHF
few	-	TRBV14	TRBJ2-3	TGTGCCAGCAGCCAGGTGGGCCGCACAGATACGCAGTATTTT	CASSQVGRTDTQYF
-	-	TRBV19	TRBJ2-5	TGTGCCAGTAGTATACCAAACATGGGGCCAGAGACCCAGTACTTC	CASSIPNMGPETQYF
few	-	TRBV11-2	TRBJ2-4	TGTGCCAGCAGCTTAGTGGGGGAGAGGGGCATTCAGTACTTC	CASSLVGERGIQYF
-	-	TRBV6-5	TRBJ2-7	TGTGCCAGCAGGACTTCCTACGAGCAGTACTTC	CASRTSYEQYF
few	-	TRBV2	TRBJ2-4	TGTGCCAGCAGTGCCTGGGGGGCCAAAAACATTCAGTACTTC	CASSAWGAKNIQYF
few	-	TRBV5-4	TRBJ2-5	TGTGCCAGCAGCCCGGCTGATGGGGGTAACCAAGAGACCCAGTACTTC	CASSPADGGNQETQYF
-	TRBD1	TRBV5-1	TRBJ1-2	TGCGCCAGCAGCAAGGGACAGGGGAGCTATGGCTACACCTTC	CASSKGQGSYGYTF
-	-	TRBV11-2	TRBJ1-5	TGTGCCAGCAGCTTAGCCTTTGACGGCCCCCAGCATTTT	CASSLAFDGPQHF